These 5 T cell receptor beta chains were sequenced from one sample in a study of blood T cells in healthy people across ages. For the second PCR, which ran for roughly 7 to 11 cycles, a sample-barcoded 5' primer and a J-beta primer mix were used. MiXCR, run by TCRdb on the 5' RACE reads, gives a single entry per CDR3 protein. Found here are 700,000 or so distinct CDR3 sequences, 22% of them singletons; the top ten hold around 22%. The sample taken for sequencing was blood. The source is a man aged 65 to 79 in good health.

In regard to this clonotype: The junction does not match germline at one end; this may be a read error. This chain uses TRBV6-6 with TRBJ2-3; D uncertain. The germline gives CDR1 MNHNY, CDR2 SVGAGI (reference sequence). The CDR3 consists of 14 residues. CDR3 in DNA: TGTGCCAGCAGTTACAGTGGCCAAATAGAGACCCAGTACTTT. It encodes CASSYSGQIETQYF.

This CDR3 reads CASSLDGNSGNTDTQYF. The CDR3 nucleotides are TGTGCCAGCAGCTTAGATGGTAATAGCGGAAACACAGATACGCAGTATTTT. This sequence joins TRBV11-2 and TRBJ2-3; TRBD2 is a possible D gene (6 bases). From germline, CDR1 is SGHAT and CDR2 FQNNGV. CDR3 size: 17 residues. The V end was cut by 0 bases, the J end by 2 bases, with 15 bases between.

The chain is built from TRBV11-2 and TRBJ1-2; TRBD1 matches at 7 bases. Germline CDR1 SGHAT, CDR2 FQNNGV. The CDR3 has 13 amino acids. Trimming cost V 4 bases and J 5 bases; bases outside gene matches: 4. The CDR3 DNA reads TGTGCCAGCAGCTCCACGACAGGGTATGGCTACACCTTC. Its translation: CASSSTTGYGYTF.

Only a few counts were recorded for this clonotype. The rearrangement joins TRBV7-2 to TRBJ2-3; weak D call: TRBD1 (5 bases). Germline-derived CDR1 and CDR2 are SGHTA and FQGNSA. This CDR3 spans 15 amino acids. V dropped 4 bases and J dropped 5 bases, with 16 bases sitting between them. The CDR3 coding sequence is TGTGCCAGCAGCTCAAGGGGCACAGCGATAGATACGCAGTATTTT. It yields the protein CASSSRGTAIDTQYF.

This clonotype showed up just a few times. This sequence joins TRBV5-1 and TRBJ2-3; D is perhaps TRBD1 or TRBD2 (5 bases each). The CDR3 extends over 19 amino acids. Trimming left V 0 bases short and J 2 bases short, with 22 bases between. The germline V gene encodes CDR1 SGHRS and CDR2 YFSETQ. The CDR3 sequence: CASSLDPHGGSGFTDTQYF. CDR3 DNA sequence: TGCGCCAGCAGCTTGGACCCCCATGGGGGAAGCGGTTTCACAGATACGCAGTATTTT.